What follows describes a single T cell receptor (beta chain). TCRdb's table, derived via immunoSEQ multiplex PCR, lists solely in-frame clones and lacks some. The sample contains over 150,000 clones, 75% to 95% of which appear only once. These data come from a study of cytomegalovirus exposure and HLA in healthy donors. The CDR3 runs to 16 residues. Per the germline V gene, CDR1 is SGDLS and CDR2 is YYNGEE. With 4 bases clipped from V and 3 bases from J, the junction kept 11 bases outside the gene matches. Sequences were obtained from PBMCs. This TCR was recovered from a woman aged 18-29 years in good health and CMV-seropositive. The chain joins TRBV9 to TRBJ2-7; 9 bases line up with TRBD1. The CDR3 reads CASSPRTGDTYYEQYF. DNA for the CDR3: TGTGCCAGCAGCCCAAGGACAGGGGACACCTACTACGAGCAGTACTTC.